The rows below give T cell receptor beta chains drawn from one sample of a study of beta chain features in type 1 diabetes. TCRdb's table, derived via immunoSEQ multiplex PCR, lists solely in-frame clones and lacks some. The sample has a few hundred thousand clones, approximately 24% seen once. The sample comprised naive CD4+ T cells from blood. These TCRs come from a woman in her twenties or thirties with type 1 diabetes. CDR3s include the opening cysteine and the closing phenylalanine or tryptophan. The order of the fields is J gene, clone size, V gene, D gene, CDR3 DNA, CDR3 protein. A D gene is named only where the DNA matches it firmly. Rows give clone size only sometimes, using once, few, many, or a class for an expanded clone.

j_call: TRBJ2-5; clone_size: NA; v_call: TRBV28; d_call: TRBD2; cdr3_nt: TGTGCCAGCGCCGCTCTAGCGGGAGGAACAGAGACCCAGTACTTC; cdr3_aa: CASAALAGGTETQYF
j_call: TRBJ2-7; clone_size: NA; v_call: TRBV15; d_call: NA; cdr3_nt: TGTGCCACCAGCAGAGATTTGGGGAGCTCCTACGAGCAGTACTTC; cdr3_aa: CATSRDLGSSYEQYF
j_call: TRBJ1-5; clone_size: NA; v_call: TRBV27; d_call: NA; cdr3_nt: TGTGCCAGCAGTTTAAGCTCGGGCAATCAGCCCCAGCATTTT; cdr3_aa: CASSLSSGNQPQHF
j_call: TRBJ2-7; clone_size: few; v_call: TRBV28; d_call: NA; cdr3_nt: TGTGCCAGCAGTCAGGCGGGGTCCGAGCAGTACTTC; cdr3_aa: CASSQAGSEQYF
j_call: TRBJ2-5; clone_size: NA; v_call: TRBV5-1; d_call: TRBD1; cdr3_nt: TGCGCCAGCAGCTCAACAGGGGCCCTGGGCCAAGAGACCCAGTACTTC; cdr3_aa: CASSSTGALGQETQYF
j_call: TRBJ1-1; clone_size: few; v_call: TRBV23-1; d_call: TRBD1; cdr3_nt: TGCGCCATCCACTTCGGGACAGGGGACACTGAAGCTTTCTTT; cdr3_aa: CAIHFGTGDTEAFF
j_call: TRBJ2-3; clone_size: NA; v_call: TRBV5-1; d_call: TRBD2; cdr3_nt: TGCGCCAGCAGCCCGGTTATTAGCGGGAGGGGCACAGATACGCAGTATTTT; cdr3_aa: CASSPVISGRGTDTQYF
j_call: TRBJ2-7; clone_size: NA; v_call: TRBV28; d_call: NA; cdr3_nt: TGTGCCAGCAGTCCCCCTCCACAGTACGAGCAGTACTTC; cdr3_aa: CASSPPPQYEQYF
j_call: TRBJ2-7; clone_size: few; v_call: TRBV29-1; d_call: NA; cdr3_nt: TGCAGCGTTGGAGGTTTCGGGACTGCCTACGAGCAGTACTTC; cdr3_aa: CSVGGFGTAYEQYF
j_call: TRBJ2-4; clone_size: few; v_call: TRBV7-9; d_call: TRBD2; cdr3_nt: TGTGCCAGCAGCTCAAGAGCGGGGCTAGCCAAAAACATTCAGTACTTC; cdr3_aa: CASSSRAGLAKNIQYF
j_call: TRBJ1-1; clone_size: NA; v_call: TRBV29-1; d_call: TRBD1; cdr3_nt: TGCAGCGTTCAATGGGGACAGGGAGGGACTGAAGCTTTCTTT; cdr3_aa: CSVQWGQGGTEAFF
j_call: TRBJ1-5; clone_size: few; v_call: TRBV9; d_call: NA; cdr3_nt: TGTGCCAGCAGCGTTGGACTGGCCGGAGATTCGGCCCAGCATTTT; cdr3_aa: CASSVGLAGDSAQHF
j_call: TRBJ1-2; clone_size: few; v_call: TRBV29-1; d_call: NA; cdr3_nt: TGCAGCGTTGGAGGCAGCTCTAACTATGGCTACACCTTC; cdr3_aa: CSVGGSSNYGYTF
j_call: TRBJ2-7; clone_size: few; v_call: TRBV7-2; d_call: NA; cdr3_nt: TGTGCCAGCAGCTTAGCGCGGGGGCACGAGCAGTACTTC; cdr3_aa: CASSLARGHEQYF
j_call: TRBJ1-5; clone_size: NA; v_call: TRBV6-1; d_call: NA; cdr3_nt: TGTGCCAGCAGTGATTCAGGGAGCAATCAGCCCCAGCATTTT; cdr3_aa: CASSDSGSNQPQHF
j_call: TRBJ2-3; clone_size: NA; v_call: TRBV30; d_call: TRBD2; cdr3_nt: TGTGCCTGGAGTGTAGGACTAGCGGCAATCACAGATACGCAGTATTTT; cdr3_aa: CAWSVGLAAITDTQYF
j_call: TRBJ1-2; clone_size: NA; v_call: TRBV23-1; d_call: NA; cdr3_nt: TGCGCCAGCAGTCAACCCCCGGGCCAGGGGAGGGACTATGGCTACACCTTC; cdr3_aa: CASSQPPGQGRDYGYTF
j_call: TRBJ2-7; clone_size: NA; v_call: TRBV7-9; d_call: TRBD2; cdr3_nt: TGTGCCAGCACCCTTACGAGGGAGGGCTACGAGCAGTACTTC; cdr3_aa: CASTLTREGYEQYF
j_call: TRBJ2-3; clone_size: NA; v_call: TRBV5-6; d_call: NA; cdr3_nt: TGTGCCAGCAGCTTGGGATCGGGTTCGGTCACAGATACGCAGTATTTT; cdr3_aa: CASSLGSGSVTDTQYF
j_call: TRBJ1-1; clone_size: few; v_call: TRBV20-1; d_call: NA; cdr3_nt: TGCAGATCGGCGGTCGTAACTGAAGCTTTCTTT; cdr3_aa: CRSAVVTEAFF
j_call: TRBJ2-2; clone_size: few; v_call: TRBV29-1; d_call: NA; cdr3_nt: TGCAGCGTTGAAAGACTCAACACCGGGGAGCTGTTTTTT; cdr3_aa: CSVERLNTGELFF
j_call: TRBJ1-2; clone_size: NA; v_call: TRBV15; d_call: NA; cdr3_nt: TGTGCCACCGGGCAGAACTATGGCTACACCTTC; cdr3_aa: CATGQNYGYTF
j_call: TRBJ1-2; clone_size: NA; v_call: TRBV7-2; d_call: NA; cdr3_nt: TGTGCCAGCAGCCCAGGTCCCTTAAAAGGCTACACCTTC; cdr3_aa: CASSPGPLKGYTF
j_call: TRBJ2-1; clone_size: NA; v_call: TRBV14; d_call: NA; cdr3_nt: TGTGCCAGCAGCCAAGAGGAGGGACTCGAGCAGTTCTTC; cdr3_aa: CASSQEEGLEQFF
j_call: TRBJ2-7; clone_size: NA; v_call: TRBV6-5; d_call: TRBD1; cdr3_nt: TGTGCCAGCATAGGGACAGGCTCCTACGAGCAGTACTTC; cdr3_aa: CASIGTGSYEQYF
j_call: TRBJ2-6; clone_size: NA; v_call: TRBV29-1; d_call: NA; cdr3_nt: TGCAGCGTAGCTAGCGACAGCTCTGGGGCCAACGTCCTGACTTTC; cdr3_aa: CSVASDSSGANVLTF
j_call: TRBJ1-2; clone_size: NA; v_call: TRBV7-9; d_call: NA; cdr3_nt: TGTGCCAGCAGCCCGGGGGGTGCGGTACGAGGCTACACCTTC; cdr3_aa: CASSPGGAVRGYTF
j_call: TRBJ2-6; clone_size: few; v_call: TRBV6-1; d_call: NA; cdr3_nt: TGTGCCAGCAGTGTAACAGACCTCCGGGGTTCTGGGGCCAACGTCCTGACTTTC; cdr3_aa: CASSVTDLRGSGANVLTF
j_call: TRBJ1-1; clone_size: NA; v_call: TRBV30; d_call: NA; cdr3_nt: TGTGCCTGGAGTGTAAACCTACGAGGGACTGAAGCTTTCTTT; cdr3_aa: CAWSVNLRGTEAFF
j_call: TRBJ2-2; clone_size: NA; v_call: TRBV5-1; d_call: TRBD1; cdr3_nt: TGCGCCAGCAGCCCCCGGACAGGGGGCATCACCGGGGAGCTGTTTTTT; cdr3_aa: CASSPRTGGITGELFF
j_call: TRBJ2-5; clone_size: NA; v_call: TRBV29-1; d_call: TRBD1; cdr3_nt: TGCAGCGCTATCTGGACAGGGGGGGAGACCCAGTACTTC; cdr3_aa: CSAIWTGGETQYF
j_call: TRBJ2-7; clone_size: NA; v_call: TRBV5-4; d_call: TRBD2; cdr3_nt: TGTGCCAGCAGTAACCCCTTGACTAGCGGTTGGTACGAGCAGTACTTC; cdr3_aa: CASSNPLTSGWYEQYF
j_call: TRBJ2-5; clone_size: few; v_call: TRBV11-2; d_call: TRBD1; cdr3_nt: TGTGCCAGCAGCCCGTCATGGACAGGGGTGTTGCAGACCCAGTACTTC; cdr3_aa: CASSPSWTGVLQTQYF
j_call: TRBJ2-2; clone_size: NA; v_call: TRBV4-1; d_call: TRBD1; cdr3_nt: TGTGCCAGCAGCCTTACAGGGGGCAGAACCGGGGAGCTGTTTTTT; cdr3_aa: CASSLTGGRTGELFF
j_call: TRBJ2-1; clone_size: NA; v_call: TRBV2; d_call: TRBD2; cdr3_nt: TGTGCCAGCAGTGAACATGAGACTAGCGATGAGCAGTTCTTC; cdr3_aa: CASSEHETSDEQFF
j_call: TRBJ1-2; clone_size: NA; v_call: TRBV29-1; d_call: NA; cdr3_nt: TGCAGCGTTGATAGGGGAGGGCAGGGACACTATGGCTACACCTTC; cdr3_aa: CSVDRGGQGHYGYTF
j_call: TRBJ1-2; clone_size: NA; v_call: TRBV18; d_call: NA; cdr3_nt: TGTGCCAGCTCACCACCACCAGGGGCCGATGGCTACACCTTC; cdr3_aa: CASSPPPGADGYTF
j_call: TRBJ1-5; clone_size: NA; v_call: TRBV18; d_call: NA; cdr3_nt: TGTGCCAGCTCACCACTCGCCAGGGGCAGCAATCAGCCCCAGCATTTT; cdr3_aa: CASSPLARGSNQPQHF
j_call: TRBJ2-1; clone_size: few; v_call: TRBV5-5; d_call: NA; cdr3_nt: TGTGCCAGCAGCGCGGGCCCCCATACGGATGAGCAGTTCTTC; cdr3_aa: CASSAGPHTDEQFF
j_call: TRBJ2-1; clone_size: NA; v_call: TRBV30; d_call: NA; cdr3_nt: TGTGCCTCGGCGGGGATATACAATGAGCAGTTCTTC; cdr3_aa: CASAGIYNEQFF